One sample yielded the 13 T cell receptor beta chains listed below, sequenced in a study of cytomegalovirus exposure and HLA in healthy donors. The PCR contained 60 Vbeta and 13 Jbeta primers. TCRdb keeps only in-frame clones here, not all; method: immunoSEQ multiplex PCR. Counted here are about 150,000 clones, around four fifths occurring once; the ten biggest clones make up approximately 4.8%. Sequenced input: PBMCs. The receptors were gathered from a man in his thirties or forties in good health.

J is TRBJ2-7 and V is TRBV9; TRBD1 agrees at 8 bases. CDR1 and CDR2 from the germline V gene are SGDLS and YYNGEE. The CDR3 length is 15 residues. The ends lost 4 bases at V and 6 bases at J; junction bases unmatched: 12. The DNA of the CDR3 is TGTGCCAGCAGCATCCGACCAGGGGGCGGCGGCGAGCAGTACTTC. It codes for CASSIRPGGGGEQYF.

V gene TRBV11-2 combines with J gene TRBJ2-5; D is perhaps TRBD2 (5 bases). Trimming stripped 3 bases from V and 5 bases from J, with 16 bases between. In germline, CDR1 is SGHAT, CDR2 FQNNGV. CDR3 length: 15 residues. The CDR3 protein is CASSFGSVLGETQYF. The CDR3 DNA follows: TGTGCCAGCAGCTTTGGTAGCGTCCTCGGGGAGACCCAGTACTTC.

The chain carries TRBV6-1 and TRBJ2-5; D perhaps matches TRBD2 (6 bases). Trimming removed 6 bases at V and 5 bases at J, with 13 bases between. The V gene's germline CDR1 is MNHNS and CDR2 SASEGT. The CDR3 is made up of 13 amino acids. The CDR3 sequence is CASRDYQGETQYF. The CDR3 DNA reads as TGTGCCAGCAGGGACTACCAAGGGGAGACCCAGTACTTC.

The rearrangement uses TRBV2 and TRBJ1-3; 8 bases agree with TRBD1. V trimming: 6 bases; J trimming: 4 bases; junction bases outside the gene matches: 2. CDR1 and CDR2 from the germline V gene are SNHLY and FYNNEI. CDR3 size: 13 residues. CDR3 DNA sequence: TGTGCCAGCAGGACAGGGGTCGGAAACACCATATATTTT. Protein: CASRTGVGNTIYF. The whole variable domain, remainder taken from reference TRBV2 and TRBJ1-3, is EPEVTQTPSHQVTQMGQEVILRCVPISNHLYFYWYRQILGQKVEFLVSFYNNEISEKSEIFDDQFSVERPDGSNFTLKIRSTKLEDSAMYFCASRTGVGNTIYFGEGSWLTVV.

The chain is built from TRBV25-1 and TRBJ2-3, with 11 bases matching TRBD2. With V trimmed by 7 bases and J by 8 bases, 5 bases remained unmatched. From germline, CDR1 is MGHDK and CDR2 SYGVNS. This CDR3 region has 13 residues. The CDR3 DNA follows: TGTGCCAGCATCCTAGCGGGAGGTGGTACGCAGTATTTT. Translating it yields CASILAGGGTQYF.

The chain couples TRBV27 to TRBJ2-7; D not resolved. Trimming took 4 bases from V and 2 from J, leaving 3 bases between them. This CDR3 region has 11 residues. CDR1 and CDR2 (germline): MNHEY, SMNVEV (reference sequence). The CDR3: CASSSPYEQYF. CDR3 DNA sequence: TGTGCCAGCAGTTCTCCCTACGAGCAGTACTTC.

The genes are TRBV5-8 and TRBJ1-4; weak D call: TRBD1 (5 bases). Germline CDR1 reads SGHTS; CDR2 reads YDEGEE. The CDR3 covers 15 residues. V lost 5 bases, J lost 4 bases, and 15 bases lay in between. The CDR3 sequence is CASSLGGSLNEKLFF. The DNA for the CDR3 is TGTGCCAGCAGTCTGGGGGGTAGCCTTAATGAAAAACTGTTTTTT.

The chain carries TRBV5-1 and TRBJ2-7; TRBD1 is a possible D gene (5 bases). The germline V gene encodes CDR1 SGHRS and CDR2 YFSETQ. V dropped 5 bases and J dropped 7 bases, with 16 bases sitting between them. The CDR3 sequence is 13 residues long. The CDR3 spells CASRAGSTGEQYF. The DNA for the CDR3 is TGCGCCAGCAGGGCAGGGTCAACCGGGGAGCAGTACTTC. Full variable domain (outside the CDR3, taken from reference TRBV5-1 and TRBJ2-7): KAGVTQTPRYLIKTRGQQVTLSCSPISGHRSVSWYQQTPGQGLQFLFEYFSETQRNKGNFPGRFSGRQFSNSRSEMNVSTLELGDSALYLCASRAGSTGEQYFGPGTRLTVT.

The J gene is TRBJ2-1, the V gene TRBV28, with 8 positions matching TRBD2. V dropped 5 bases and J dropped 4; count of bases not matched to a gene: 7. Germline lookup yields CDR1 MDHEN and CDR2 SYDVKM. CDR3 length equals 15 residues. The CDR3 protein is CASSPHGREYNEQFF. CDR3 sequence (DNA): TGTGCCAGCAGTCCCCACGGGAGGGAGTACAATGAGCAGTTCTTC.

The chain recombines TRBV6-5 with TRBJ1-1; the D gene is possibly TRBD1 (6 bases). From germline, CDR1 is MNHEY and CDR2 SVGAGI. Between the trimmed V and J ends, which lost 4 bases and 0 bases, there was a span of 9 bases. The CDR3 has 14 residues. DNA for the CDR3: TGTGCCAGCAGTTCTAAGGGGGTGAACACTGAAGCTTTCTTT. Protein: CASSSKGVNTEAFF.

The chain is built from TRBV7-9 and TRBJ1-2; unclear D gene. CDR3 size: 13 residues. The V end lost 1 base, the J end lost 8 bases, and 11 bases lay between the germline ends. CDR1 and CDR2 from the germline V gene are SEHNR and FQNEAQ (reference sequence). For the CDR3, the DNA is TGTGCCAGCAGCTTAGGAGGGATTAGGGGCTACACCTTC. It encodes CASSLGGIRGYTF.

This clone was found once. CDR3 protein: CASSYSTGAHFYEQYF. CDR3 bases: TGTGCCAGCAGTTACTCAACAGGGGCTCACTTCTACGAGCAGTACTTC. This sequence joins TRBV6-5 and TRBJ2-7, with 7 positions matching TRBD1. Germline values: CDR1 MNHEY, CDR2 SVGAGI. Unmatched junction bases numbered 8, after V lost 0 bases and J lost 3 bases. This CDR3 contains 16 residues.

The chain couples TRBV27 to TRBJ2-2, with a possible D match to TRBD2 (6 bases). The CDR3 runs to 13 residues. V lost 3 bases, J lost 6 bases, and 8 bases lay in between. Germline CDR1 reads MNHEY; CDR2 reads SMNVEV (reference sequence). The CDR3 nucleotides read TGTGCCAGCAGTTTGGGACTCGCCGGGGAGCTGTTTTTT. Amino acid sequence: CASSLGLAGELFF.